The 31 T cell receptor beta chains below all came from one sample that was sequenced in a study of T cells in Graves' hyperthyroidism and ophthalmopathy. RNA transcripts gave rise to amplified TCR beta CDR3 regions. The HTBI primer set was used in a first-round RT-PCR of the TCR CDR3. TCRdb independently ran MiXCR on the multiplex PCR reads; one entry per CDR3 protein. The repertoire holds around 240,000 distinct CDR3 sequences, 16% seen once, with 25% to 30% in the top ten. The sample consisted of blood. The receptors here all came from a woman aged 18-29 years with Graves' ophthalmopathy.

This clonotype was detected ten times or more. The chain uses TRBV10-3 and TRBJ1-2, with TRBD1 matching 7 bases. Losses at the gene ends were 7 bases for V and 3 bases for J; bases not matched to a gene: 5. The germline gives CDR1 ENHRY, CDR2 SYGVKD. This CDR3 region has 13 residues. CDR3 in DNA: TGTGCCATCAACAGGGGTGGGGACTATGGCTACACCTTC. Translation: CAINRGGDYGYTF.

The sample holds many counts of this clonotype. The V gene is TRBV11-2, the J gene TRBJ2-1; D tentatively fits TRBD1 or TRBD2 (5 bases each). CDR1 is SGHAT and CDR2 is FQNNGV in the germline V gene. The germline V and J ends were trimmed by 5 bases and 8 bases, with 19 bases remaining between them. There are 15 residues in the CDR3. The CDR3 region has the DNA TGTGCCAGCAGCCCGCCGGGACGGTTCTTGTATGAGCAGTTCTTC. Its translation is CASSPPGRFLYEQFF.

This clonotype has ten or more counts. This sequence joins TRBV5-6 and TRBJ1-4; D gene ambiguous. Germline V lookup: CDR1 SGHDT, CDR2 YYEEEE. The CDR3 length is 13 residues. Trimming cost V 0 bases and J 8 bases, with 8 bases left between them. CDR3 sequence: CASSLAGAEKLFF. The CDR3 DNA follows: TGTGCCAGCAGCTTGGCCGGCGCAGAAAAACTGTTTTTT.

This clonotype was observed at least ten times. The chain's CDR3 is CASSYSMPGLYGYTF. The CDR3 nucleotides are TGTGCCAGCAGTTACTCGATGCCAGGGCTCTATGGCTACACCTTC. The V gene is TRBV6-5, the J gene TRBJ1-2, with D possibly matching TRBD1 (5 bases). The CDR3 covers 15 residues. V was trimmed by 0 bases and J by 4 bases, leaving 12 bases between them. The germline gives CDR1 MNHEY, CDR2 SVGAGI.

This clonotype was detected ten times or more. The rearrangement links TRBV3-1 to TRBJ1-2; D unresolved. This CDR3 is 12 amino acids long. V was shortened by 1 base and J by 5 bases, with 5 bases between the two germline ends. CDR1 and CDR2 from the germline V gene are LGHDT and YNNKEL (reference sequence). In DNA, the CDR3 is TGTGCCAGCAGCCAAGGAGGGTATGGCTACACCTTC. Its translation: CASSQGGYGYTF.

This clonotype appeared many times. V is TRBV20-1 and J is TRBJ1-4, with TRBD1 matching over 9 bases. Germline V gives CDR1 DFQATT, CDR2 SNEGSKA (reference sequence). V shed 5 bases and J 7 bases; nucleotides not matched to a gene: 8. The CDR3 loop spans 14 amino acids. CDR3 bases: TGCAGTGCTGTACAGGGGGCACAAGGTGAAAAACTGTTTTTT. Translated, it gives CSAVQGAQGEKLFF.

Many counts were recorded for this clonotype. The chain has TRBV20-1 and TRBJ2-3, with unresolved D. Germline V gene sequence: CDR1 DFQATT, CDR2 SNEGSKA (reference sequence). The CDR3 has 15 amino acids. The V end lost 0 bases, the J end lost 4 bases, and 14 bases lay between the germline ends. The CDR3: CSARDRQALSDTQYF. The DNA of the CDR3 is TGCAGTGCTAGAGATCGGCAAGCCCTCTCAGATACGCAGTATTTT.

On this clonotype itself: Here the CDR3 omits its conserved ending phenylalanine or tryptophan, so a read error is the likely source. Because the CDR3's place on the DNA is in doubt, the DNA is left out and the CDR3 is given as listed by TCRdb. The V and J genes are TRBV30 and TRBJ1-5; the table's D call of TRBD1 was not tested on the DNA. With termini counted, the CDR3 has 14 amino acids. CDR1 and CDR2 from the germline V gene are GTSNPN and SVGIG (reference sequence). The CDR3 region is CACQTGDSNQPQHS.

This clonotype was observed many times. CDR3 protein: CASRPSSSYEQYF. In nucleotides, the CDR3 is TGTGCCAGCAGACCATCAAGCTCCTACGAGCAGTACTTC. J is TRBJ2-7 and V is TRBV7-9, with no clear D. Trimming shortened V by 6 bases and J by 0 bases, and 9 bases separated the two germline ends. Germline CDR1 and CDR2: SEHNR and FQNEAQ (reference sequence). The CDR3 has 13 residues. The full variable domain, its missing parts supplied by reference TRBV7-9 and TRBJ2-7, is DTGVSQNPRHKITKRGQNVTFRCDPISEHNRLYWYRQTLGQGPEFLTYFQNEAQLEKSRLLSDRFSAERPKGSFSTLEIQRTEQGDSAMYLCASRPSSSYEQYFGPGTRLTVT.

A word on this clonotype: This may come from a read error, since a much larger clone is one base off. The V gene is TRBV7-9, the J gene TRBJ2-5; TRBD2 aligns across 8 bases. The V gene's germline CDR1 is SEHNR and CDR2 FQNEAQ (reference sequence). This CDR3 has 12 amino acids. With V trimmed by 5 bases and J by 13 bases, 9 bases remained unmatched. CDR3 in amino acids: CASSHSGDLRYF. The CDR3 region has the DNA TGTGCCAGCAGCCATAGCGGGGACCTTCGGTACTTC. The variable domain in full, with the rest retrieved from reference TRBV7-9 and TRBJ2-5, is DTGVSQNPRHKITKRGQNVTFRCDPISEHNRLYWYRQTLGQGPEFLTYFQNEAQLEKSRLLSDRFSAERPKGSFSTLEIQRTEQGDSAMYLCASSHSGDLRYFGPGTRLLVL.

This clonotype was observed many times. The CDR3 nucleotides read TGTGCCAGCAGTTTTTCATGGGACACTGAAGCTTTCTTT. Amino acid sequence: CASSFSWDTEAFF. This rearrangement joins TRBV27 to TRBJ1-1; D uncertain. This CDR3 has 13 residues. The ends were cut back, 3 bases at V and 3 bases at J, with 8 bases in the middle. Germline V lookup: CDR1 MNHEY, CDR2 SMNVEV (reference sequence).

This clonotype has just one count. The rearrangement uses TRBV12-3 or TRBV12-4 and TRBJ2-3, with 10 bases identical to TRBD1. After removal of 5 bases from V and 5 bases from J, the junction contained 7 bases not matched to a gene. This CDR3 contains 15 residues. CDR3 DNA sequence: TGTGCCAGCAGTATGAGACAGGGGGCTGTAGATACGCAGTATTTT. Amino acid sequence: CASSMRQGAVDTQYF.

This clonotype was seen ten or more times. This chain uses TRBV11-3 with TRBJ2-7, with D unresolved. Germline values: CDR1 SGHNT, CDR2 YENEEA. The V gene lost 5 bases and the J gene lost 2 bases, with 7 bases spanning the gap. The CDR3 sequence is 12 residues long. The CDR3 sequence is CASSPRAYEQYF. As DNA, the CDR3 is TGTGCCAGCAGCCCCCGAGCCTACGAGCAGTACTTC.

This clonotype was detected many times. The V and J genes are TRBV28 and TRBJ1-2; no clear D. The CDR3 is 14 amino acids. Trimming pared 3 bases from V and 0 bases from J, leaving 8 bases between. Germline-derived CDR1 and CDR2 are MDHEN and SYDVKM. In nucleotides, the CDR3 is TGTGCCAGCAGTTTGCCGGCTTCTAACTATGGCTACACCTTC. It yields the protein CASSLPASNYGYTF.

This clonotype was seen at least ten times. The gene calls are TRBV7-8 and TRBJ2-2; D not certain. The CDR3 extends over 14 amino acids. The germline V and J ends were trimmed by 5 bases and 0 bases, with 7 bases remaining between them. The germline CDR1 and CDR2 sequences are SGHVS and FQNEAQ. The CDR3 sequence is CASSIRTNTGELFF. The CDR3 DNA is TGTGCCAGCAGCATAAGGACGAACACCGGGGAGCTGTTTTTT.

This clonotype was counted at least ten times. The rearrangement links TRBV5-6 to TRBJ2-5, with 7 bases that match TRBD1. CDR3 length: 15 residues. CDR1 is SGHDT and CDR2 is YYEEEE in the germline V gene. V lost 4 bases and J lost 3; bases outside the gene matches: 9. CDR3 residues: CASSHRGIRKETQYF. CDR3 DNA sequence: TGTGCCAGCAGCCACAGGGGAATTCGTAAAGAGACCCAGTACTTC.

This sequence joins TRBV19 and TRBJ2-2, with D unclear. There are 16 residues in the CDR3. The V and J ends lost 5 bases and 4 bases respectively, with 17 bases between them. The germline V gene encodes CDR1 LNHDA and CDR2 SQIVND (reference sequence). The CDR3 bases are TGTGCCAGTAGTCTAAACCGGGCCTCGAGCACCGGGGAGCTGTTTTTT. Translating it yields CASSLNRASSTGELFF.

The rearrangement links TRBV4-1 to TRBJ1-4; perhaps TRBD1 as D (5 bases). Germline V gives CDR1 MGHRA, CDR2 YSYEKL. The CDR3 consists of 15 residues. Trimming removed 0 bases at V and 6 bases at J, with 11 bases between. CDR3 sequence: CASSQDTGPYEKLFF. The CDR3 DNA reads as TGCGCCAGCAGCCAAGATACAGGCCCCTATGAAAAACTGTTTTTT.

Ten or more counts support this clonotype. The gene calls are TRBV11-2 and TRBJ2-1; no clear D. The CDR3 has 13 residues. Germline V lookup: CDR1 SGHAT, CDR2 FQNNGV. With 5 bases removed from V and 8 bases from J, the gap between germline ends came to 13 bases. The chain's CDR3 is CASSTRPVDEQFF. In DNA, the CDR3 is TGTGCCAGCAGCACGCGTCCCGTGGATGAGCAGTTCTTC.

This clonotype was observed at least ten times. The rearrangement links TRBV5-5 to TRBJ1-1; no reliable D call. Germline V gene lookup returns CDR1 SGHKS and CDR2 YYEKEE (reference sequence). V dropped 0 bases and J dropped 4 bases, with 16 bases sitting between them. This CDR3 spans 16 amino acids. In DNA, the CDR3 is TGTGCCAGCAGCTTGGATGTAGGGAGAGGCAGCACTGAAGCTTTCTTT. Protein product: CASSLDVGRGSTEAFF.

DNA of the CDR3: TGTGCCAGCAGCCCGGGACTAGCGGGAGGGTTTCCGAGCACAGATACGCAGTATTTT. This translates into CASSPGLAGGFPSTDTQYF. The chain joins TRBV14 to TRBJ2-3; 16 positions agree with TRBD2. The CDR3 totals 19 residues. Trimming took 4 bases from V and 0 from J; bases not matched to a gene: 7. CDR1 is SGHDN, CDR2 FVKESK, per germline.

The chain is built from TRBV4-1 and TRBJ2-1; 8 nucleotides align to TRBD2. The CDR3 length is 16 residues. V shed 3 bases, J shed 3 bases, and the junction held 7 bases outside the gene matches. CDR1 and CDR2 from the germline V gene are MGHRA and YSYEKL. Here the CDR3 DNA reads TGCGCCAGCAGCCAGAACTCGGGGGGGAGCTACAATGAGCAGTTCTTC. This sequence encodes CASSQNSGGSYNEQFF.

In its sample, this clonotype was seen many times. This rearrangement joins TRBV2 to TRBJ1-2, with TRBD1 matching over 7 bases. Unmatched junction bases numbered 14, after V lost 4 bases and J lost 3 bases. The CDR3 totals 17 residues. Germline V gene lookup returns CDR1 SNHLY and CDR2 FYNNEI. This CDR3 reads CASSATLKTGRDYGYTF. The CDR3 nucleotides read TGTGCCAGCAGTGCCACATTGAAGACAGGGAGGGACTATGGCTACACCTTC.

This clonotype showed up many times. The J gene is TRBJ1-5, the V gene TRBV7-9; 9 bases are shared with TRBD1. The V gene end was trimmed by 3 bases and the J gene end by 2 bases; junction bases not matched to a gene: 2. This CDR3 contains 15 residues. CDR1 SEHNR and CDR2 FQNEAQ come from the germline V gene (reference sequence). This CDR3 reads CASSLTGGGNQPQHF. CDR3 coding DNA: TGTGCCAGCAGCTTGACAGGGGGAGGCAATCAGCCCCAGCATTTT.

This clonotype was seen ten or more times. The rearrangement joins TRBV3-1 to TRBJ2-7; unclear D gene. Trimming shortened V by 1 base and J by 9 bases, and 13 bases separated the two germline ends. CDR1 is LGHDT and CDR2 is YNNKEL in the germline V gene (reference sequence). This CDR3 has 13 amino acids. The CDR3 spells CASSQGFPAMQYF. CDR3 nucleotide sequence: TGTGCCAGCAGCCAAGGGTTCCCTGCGATGCAGTACTTC.

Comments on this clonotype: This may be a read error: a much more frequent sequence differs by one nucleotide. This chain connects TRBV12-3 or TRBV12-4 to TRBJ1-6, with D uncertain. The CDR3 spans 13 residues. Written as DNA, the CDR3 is TGTGCCAGCAGTTTTATCGGAAATTTACCCCTCCACTTT. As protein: CASSFIGNLPLHF.

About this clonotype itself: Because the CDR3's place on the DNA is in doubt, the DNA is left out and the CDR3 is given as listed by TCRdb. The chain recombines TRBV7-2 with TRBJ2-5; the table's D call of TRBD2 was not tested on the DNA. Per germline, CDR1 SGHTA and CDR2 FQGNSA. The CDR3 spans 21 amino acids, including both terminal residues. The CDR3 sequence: CASSFYICSIAGPEVVETQYF.

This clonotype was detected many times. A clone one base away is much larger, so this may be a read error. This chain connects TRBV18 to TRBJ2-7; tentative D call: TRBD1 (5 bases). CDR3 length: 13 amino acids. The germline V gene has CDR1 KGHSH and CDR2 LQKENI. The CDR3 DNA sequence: TGTGCCTGCTCACCACGACAGCCGAGCGAGCAGTACTTC. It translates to CACSPRQPSEQYF.

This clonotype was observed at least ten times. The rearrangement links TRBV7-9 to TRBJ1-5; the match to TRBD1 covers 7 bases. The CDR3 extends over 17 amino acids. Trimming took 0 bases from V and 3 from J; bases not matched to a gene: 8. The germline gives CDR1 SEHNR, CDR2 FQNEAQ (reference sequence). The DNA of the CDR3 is TGTGCCAGCAGCTTAGCTCCGCAGGGGGTGATCAATCAGCCCCAGCATTTT. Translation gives CASSLAPQGVINQPQHF.

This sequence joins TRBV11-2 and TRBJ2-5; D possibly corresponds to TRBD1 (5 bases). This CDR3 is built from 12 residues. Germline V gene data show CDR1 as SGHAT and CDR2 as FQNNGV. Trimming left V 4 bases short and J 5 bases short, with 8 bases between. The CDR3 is CASSWAGETQYF. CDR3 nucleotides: TGTGCCAGCAGCTGGGCAGGGGAGACCCAGTACTTC.

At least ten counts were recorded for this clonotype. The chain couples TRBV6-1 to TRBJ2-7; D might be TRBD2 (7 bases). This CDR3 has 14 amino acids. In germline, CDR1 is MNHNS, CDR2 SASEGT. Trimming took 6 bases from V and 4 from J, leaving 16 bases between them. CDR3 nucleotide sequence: TGTGCCAGCAGCCCCCGGGGGGCGTTATACGAGCAGTACTTC. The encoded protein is CASSPRGALYEQYF.